One sample yielded the 22 T cell receptor beta chains listed below, sequenced in a study of T-cell memory formation after mild COVID-19. TCRdb independently ran MiXCR on the 5' RACE reads; one entry per CDR3 protein. The table has 300,000 to 350,000 distinct CDR3 sequences, about an eighth seen once; the top ten hold 20% to 25%. The sample was PBMCs or a T cell subset sorted from them (not recorded which). The receptors originated from a man younger than 35 who had mild COVID-19 (a few samples of this study predate the infection). Cell type and time point are not known.

This clonotype was seen a few times. J is TRBJ2-7 and V is TRBV20-1, with 9 bases identical to TRBD1. In germline, CDR1 is DFQATT, CDR2 SNEGSKA (reference sequence). This CDR3 is 13 amino acids long. Trimming cost V 6 bases and J 0 bases; bases outside gene matches: 3. Written as DNA, the CDR3 is TGCAGTGCAAACAGGGGGCCCTCCTACGAGCAGTACTTC. Encoded protein: CSANRGPSYEQYF.

This clonotype turned up a few times. The rearrangement joins TRBV6-2 or TRBV6-3 to TRBJ2-1; D ambiguous. The CDR3 loop spans 14 amino acids. The germline V gene has CDR1 MNHEY and CDR2 SVGEGT. Trimming pared 2 bases from V and 6 bases from J, leaving 11 bases between. CDR3 nucleotides: TGTGCCAGCAGTTACAAGGGTCACCTCAATGAGCAGTTCTTC. This sequence encodes CASSYKGHLNEQFF.

This clonotype was detected a few times. The genes are TRBV5-1 and TRBJ1-2; no clear D gene. This CDR3 contains 15 residues. Looked up from germline, CDR1 is SGHRS and CDR2 is YFSETQ. With 0 bases removed from V and 6 bases from J, the gap between germline ends came to 15 bases. CDR3 loop: CASSLAVGVVDGYTF. The CDR3 coding sequence is TGCGCCAGCAGCTTGGCTGTGGGCGTCGTCGATGGCTACACCTTC.

This clonotype was detected only a few times. The chain is built from TRBV4-1 and TRBJ1-2; D is possibly TRBD1 (6 bases). CDR1 MGHRA and CDR2 YSYEKL come from the germline V gene. The germline V and J ends were trimmed by 1 base and 1 base, with 10 bases remaining between them. The CDR3 has 15 residues. The CDR3 loop reads CASSQGRGLNYGYTF. In DNA, the CDR3 is TGCGCCAGCAGCCAAGGCAGGGGCCTTAACTATGGCTACACCTTC.

This chain connects TRBV20-1 to TRBJ2-5, with unresolved D. The V gene lost 3 bases and the J gene lost 4 bases, with 12 bases spanning the gap. In germline, CDR1 is DFQATT, CDR2 SNEGSKA (reference sequence). The CDR3 spans 13 residues. The CDR3 DNA sequence: TGCAGTGCTAGGCTCCGGCTTGTAGAGACCCAGTACTTC. It encodes CSARLRLVETQYF.

Comment on this clonotype: This may arise from a read error, as a much more abundant clone is one base away. The rearrangement joins TRBV11-2 to TRBJ2-5, with 8 positions matching TRBD2. Germline loops: CDR1 SGHAT, CDR2 FQNNGV. V lost 6 bases and J lost 4; bases outside the gene matches: 10. The CDR3 is 15 amino acids. In DNA, the CDR3 is TGTGCCAGCAGACCTATCGGGGGGGCCCCAGAGACCCAGTACTTC. Its protein is CASRPIGGAPETQYF.

This clonotype was detected a few times. V usage is TRBV27 and J usage is TRBJ1-1, with D possibly being TRBD1 (6 bases). Trimming pared 4 bases from V and 4 bases from J, leaving 13 bases between. The CDR3 length is 14 residues. Looked up from germline, CDR1 is MNHEY and CDR2 is SMNVEV (reference sequence). DNA of the CDR3: TGTGCCAGCAGTTCCTACAGGGTCGGCACTGAAGCTTTCTTT. Residues: CASSSYRVGTEAFF.

This clonotype has only a few counts. The gene calls are TRBV10-2 and TRBJ2-1; D not certain. This CDR3 comprises 14 residues. Germline-derived CDR1 and CDR2 are WSHSY and SAAADI. The V and J ends lost 7 bases and 0 bases respectively, with 10 bases between them. The CDR3 protein is CASIGRVSYNEQFF. The CDR3 DNA follows: TGCGCCAGCATTGGACGAGTCTCCTACAATGAGCAGTTCTTC.

This chain links TRBV5-1 with TRBJ2-1; possibly TRBD2 for D (5 bases). This CDR3 contains 14 residues. V was clipped by 0 bases and J by 6 bases, with 10 bases between them. Germline values: CDR1 SGHRS, CDR2 YFSETQ. Here the CDR3 reads CASSLVGGPNEQFF. The DNA for the CDR3 is TGCGCCAGCAGCTTGGTCGGAGGCCCCAATGAGCAGTTCTTC.

This clonotype was detected ten times or more. The rearrangement uses TRBV7-6 and TRBJ1-5, with unresolved D. CDR1 and CDR2 from the germline V gene are SGHVS and FNYEAQ. The CDR3 totals 13 residues. V lost 6 bases and J 5 bases, leaving 11 bases between the germline ends. DNA of the CDR3: TGTGCCAGCAGTTCCGGATATTATCAGCCCCAGCATTTT. Translated: CASSSGYYQPQHF. The complete variable domain, with remaining parts taken from reference TRBV7-6 and TRBJ1-5, reads GAGVSQSPRYKVTKRGQDVALRCDPISGHVSLYWYRQALGQGPEFLTYFNYEAQQDKSGLPNDRFSAERPEGSISTLTIQRTEQRDSAMYRCASSSGYYQPQHFGDGTRLSIL.

This clonotype was seen a few times. The V gene is TRBV5-6, the J gene TRBJ1-5; D might be TRBD1 (5 bases). Germline-derived CDR1 and CDR2 are SGHDT and YYEEEE. There are 13 residues in the CDR3. Deletions cut 0 bases from V and 8 bases from J, with 9 bases between. CDR3 region: CASSLGGLKPQHF. DNA of the CDR3: TGTGCCAGCAGCTTGGGGGGCTTGAAGCCCCAGCATTTT.

This clonotype turned up a few times. The V gene is TRBV11-2, the J gene TRBJ2-2, with TRBD1 matching over 7 bases. Germline loops: CDR1 SGHAT, CDR2 FQNNGV. The CDR3 loop spans 18 amino acids. V lost 1 base to trimming and J lost 1 base; unmatched junction nucleotides: 9. DNA for the CDR3: TGTGCCAGCAGCTTAGGCGTTGGGACAGCTAGGAACACCGGGGAGCTGTTTTTT. It yields the protein CASSLGVGTARNTGELFF.

This clonotype was recorded a few times. The chain is built from TRBV7-2 and TRBJ2-7; 9 nucleotides agree with TRBD1. CDR3 length equals 14 residues. Trimming took 4 bases from V and 4 from J; bases not matched to a gene: 5. The V gene's germline CDR1 is SGHTA and CDR2 FQGNSA. CDR3 loop: CASSSAGQGYEQYF. The DNA of the CDR3 is TGTGCCAGCAGCTCCGCGGGACAGGGTTACGAGCAGTACTTC.

This clonotype was counted only a few times. V and J are TRBV24-1 and TRBJ1-5; 9 nucleotides line up with TRBD1. Germline values: CDR1 KGHDR, CDR2 SFDVKD. The junction had 20 bases not matched to a gene; V was cut back by 5 bases and J by 4 bases. The CDR3 is 20 amino acids. The CDR3: CATSVNPGQGSGGMNQPQHF. The CDR3 DNA reads as TGTGCCACCAGTGTCAATCCGGGACAGGGAAGCGGTGGGATGAATCAGCCCCAGCATTTT.

This rearrangement joins TRBV20-1 to TRBJ2-5; TRBD2 aligns across 8 bases. Unmatched junction bases numbered 4, after V lost 5 bases and J lost 5 bases. This CDR3 has 12 amino acids. Per germline, CDR1 DFQATT and CDR2 SNEGSKA (reference sequence). CDR3 sequence reads: CSARLAYETQYF. CDR3 nucleotide sequence: TGCAGTGCTCGACTAGCGTATGAGACCCAGTACTTC.

The V gene is TRBV12-3 or TRBV12-4, the J gene TRBJ2-7, with a tentative D call TRBD1 (5 bases). The V and J ends lost 6 bases and 3 bases respectively, with 9 bases between them. The CDR3 length is 12 residues. The CDR3: CASRADSYEQYF. In DNA form, the CDR3 reads TGTGCCAGCAGGGCTGACAGCTACGAGCAGTACTTC.

This clonotype was observed a few times. The genes are TRBV7-2 and TRBJ1-3; 7 bases agree with TRBD1. Germline-derived CDR1 and CDR2 are SGHTA and FQGNSA. The CDR3 spans 15 residues. The J segment lost 4 bases and the V segment lost 5 bases, leaving 8 bases of the junction unmatched. The CDR3 DNA follows: TGTGCCAGCAGCGCCAGTACAGGGGCCGGAAACACCATATATTTT. This translates into CASSASTGAGNTIYF.

In its sample, this clonotype was seen a few times. V and J are TRBV6-2 or TRBV6-3 and TRBJ1-2, with D unclear. The germline V gene encodes CDR1 MNHEY and CDR2 SVGEGT. The CDR3 loop spans 14 amino acids. The germline V and J ends were trimmed by 2 bases and 4 bases, with 11 bases remaining between them. CDR3 nucleotides: TGTGCCAGCAGTTACACCGCCGGCCCCTATGGCTACACCTTC. This sequence encodes CASSYTAGPYGYTF.

Only a few counts were recorded for this clonotype. The CDR3 loop is CASSSNTYTEAFF. CDR3 sequence (DNA): TGTGCCAGCAGCTCAAACACCTACACTGAAGCTTTCTTT. This rearrangement joins TRBV7-9 to TRBJ1-1, with no clear D. Germline CDR1 is SEHNR and CDR2 is FQNEAQ (reference sequence). V was pared by 4 bases and J by 3 bases, with 9 bases between. The CDR3 has 13 residues.

The table lists this clonotype with a few counts. Here the CDR3 DNA reads TGTGCCAGCAGACAGGGGGAGTTTACCCCCTATGGCTACACCTTC. It translates to CASRQGEFTPYGYTF. The chain recombines TRBV11-2 with TRBJ1-2; the match to TRBD1 covers 8 bases. V dropped 6 bases and J dropped 4; count of bases not matched to a gene: 10. The length of the CDR3 is 15 residues. Germline V gene lookup returns CDR1 SGHAT and CDR2 FQNNGV.

At least ten counts were recorded for this clonotype. The gene calls are TRBV19 and TRBJ1-6; the D is unclear. Trimming cost V 5 bases and J 9 bases, with 14 bases left between them. This CDR3 is built from 14 residues. The germline CDR1 and CDR2 sequences are LNHDA and SQIVND (reference sequence). CDR3 sequence (DNA): TGTGCCAGTAGTCCAGCAGGTCGGGCTTCACCCCTCCACTTT. Translation gives CASSPAGRASPLHF.

CDR3 protein: CASSLARGLRPRNTEAFF. Here the CDR3 DNA reads TGTGCCAGCAGCTTAGCGCGTGGGCTGCGCCCTAGGAACACTGAAGCTTTCTTT. The rearrangement links TRBV7-2 to TRBJ1-1; D not resolved. Trimming removed 0 bases from V and 1 base from J, with 18 bases in between. The germline CDR1 and CDR2 sequences are SGHTA and FQGNSA. The CDR3 runs to 18 residues.